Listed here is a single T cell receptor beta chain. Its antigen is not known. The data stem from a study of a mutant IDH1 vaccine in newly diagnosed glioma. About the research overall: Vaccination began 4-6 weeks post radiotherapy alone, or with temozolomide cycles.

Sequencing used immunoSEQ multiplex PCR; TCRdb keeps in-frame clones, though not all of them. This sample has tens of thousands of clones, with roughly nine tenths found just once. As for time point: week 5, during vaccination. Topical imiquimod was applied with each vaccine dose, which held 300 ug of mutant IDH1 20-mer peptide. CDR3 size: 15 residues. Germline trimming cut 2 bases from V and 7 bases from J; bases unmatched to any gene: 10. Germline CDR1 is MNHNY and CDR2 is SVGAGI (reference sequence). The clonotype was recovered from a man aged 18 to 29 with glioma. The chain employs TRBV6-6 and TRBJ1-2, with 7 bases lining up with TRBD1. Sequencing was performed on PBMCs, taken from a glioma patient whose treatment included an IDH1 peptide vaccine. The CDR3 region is CASSYRSQGEGGYTF. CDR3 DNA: TGTGCCAGCAGTTACCGATCCCAGGGGGAGGGTGGCTACACCTTC.